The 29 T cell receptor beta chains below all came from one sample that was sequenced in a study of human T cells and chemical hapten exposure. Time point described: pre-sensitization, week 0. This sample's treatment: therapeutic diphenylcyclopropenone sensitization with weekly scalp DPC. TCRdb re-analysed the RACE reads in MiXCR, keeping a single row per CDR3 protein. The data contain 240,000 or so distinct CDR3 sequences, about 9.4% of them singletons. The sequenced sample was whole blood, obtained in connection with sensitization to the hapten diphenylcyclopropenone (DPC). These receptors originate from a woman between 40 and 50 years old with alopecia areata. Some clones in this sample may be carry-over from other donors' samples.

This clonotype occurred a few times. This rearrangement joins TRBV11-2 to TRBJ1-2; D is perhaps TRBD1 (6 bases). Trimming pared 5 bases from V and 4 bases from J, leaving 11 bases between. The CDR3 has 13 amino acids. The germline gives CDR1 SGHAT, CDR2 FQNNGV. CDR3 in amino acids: CASSGGGGYGYTF. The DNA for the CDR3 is TGTGCCAGCAGCGGTGGAGGGGGCTATGGCTACACCTTC.

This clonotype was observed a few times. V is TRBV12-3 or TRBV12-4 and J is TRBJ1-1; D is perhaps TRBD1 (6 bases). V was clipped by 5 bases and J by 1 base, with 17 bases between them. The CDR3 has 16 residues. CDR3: CASSQISGVANTEAFF. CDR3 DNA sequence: TGTGCCAGCAGTCAGATCTCAGGGGTAGCGAACACTGAAGCTTTCTTT.

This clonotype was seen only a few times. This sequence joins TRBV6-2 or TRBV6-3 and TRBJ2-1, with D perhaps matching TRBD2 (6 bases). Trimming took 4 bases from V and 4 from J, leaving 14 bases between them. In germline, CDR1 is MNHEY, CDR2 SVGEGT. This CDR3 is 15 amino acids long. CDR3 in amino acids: CASSWQDYPYNEQFF. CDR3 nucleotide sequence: TGTGCCAGCAGTTGGCAGGACTACCCTTACAATGAGCAGTTCTTC.

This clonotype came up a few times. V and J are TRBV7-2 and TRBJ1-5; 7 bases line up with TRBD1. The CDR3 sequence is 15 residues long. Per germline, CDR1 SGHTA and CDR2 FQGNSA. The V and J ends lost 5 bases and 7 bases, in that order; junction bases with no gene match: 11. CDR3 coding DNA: TGTGCCAGCAGCCCCAGGCACAGGGGAGACCAGCCCCAGCATTTT. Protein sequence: CASSPRHRGDQPQHF.

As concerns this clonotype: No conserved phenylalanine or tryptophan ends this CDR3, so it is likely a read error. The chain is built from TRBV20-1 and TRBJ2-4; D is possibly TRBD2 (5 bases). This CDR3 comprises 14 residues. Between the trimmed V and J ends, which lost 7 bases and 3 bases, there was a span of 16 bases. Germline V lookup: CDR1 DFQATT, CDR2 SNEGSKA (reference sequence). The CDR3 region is CSVRTTRNKNIQYI. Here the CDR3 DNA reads TGCAGTGTTCGGACCACTAGGAACAAAAACATTCAGTACATC.

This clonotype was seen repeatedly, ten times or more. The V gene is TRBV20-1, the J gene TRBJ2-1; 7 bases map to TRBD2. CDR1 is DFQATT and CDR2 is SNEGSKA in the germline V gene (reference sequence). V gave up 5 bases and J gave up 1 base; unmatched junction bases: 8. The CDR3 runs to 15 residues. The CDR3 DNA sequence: TGCAGTGCTGGACCCAGCGGGAAGTCCTACAATGAGCAGTTCTTC. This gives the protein CSAGPSGKSYNEQFF.

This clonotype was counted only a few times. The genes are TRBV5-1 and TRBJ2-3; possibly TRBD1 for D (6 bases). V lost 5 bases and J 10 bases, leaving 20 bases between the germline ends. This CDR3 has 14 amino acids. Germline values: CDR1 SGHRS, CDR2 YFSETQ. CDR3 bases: TGCGCCAGCAGATCGGACTTTACAGGGTTGGCGCAGTATTTT. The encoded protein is CASRSDFTGLAQYF.

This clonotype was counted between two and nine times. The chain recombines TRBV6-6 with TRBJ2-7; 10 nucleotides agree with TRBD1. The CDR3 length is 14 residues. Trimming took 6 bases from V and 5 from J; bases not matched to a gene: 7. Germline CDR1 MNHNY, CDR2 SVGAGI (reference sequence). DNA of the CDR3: TGTGCCAGCAGCACAGGGACAGGGGTCCACGAGCAGTACTTC. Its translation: CASSTGTGVHEQYF.

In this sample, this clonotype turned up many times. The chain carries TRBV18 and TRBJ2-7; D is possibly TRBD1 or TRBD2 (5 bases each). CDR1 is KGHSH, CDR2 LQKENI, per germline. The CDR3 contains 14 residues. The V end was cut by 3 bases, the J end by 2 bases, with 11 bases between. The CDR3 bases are TGTGCCAGCTCACCTGGGACGGCAACCTACGAGCAGTACTTC. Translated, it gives CASSPGTATYEQYF.

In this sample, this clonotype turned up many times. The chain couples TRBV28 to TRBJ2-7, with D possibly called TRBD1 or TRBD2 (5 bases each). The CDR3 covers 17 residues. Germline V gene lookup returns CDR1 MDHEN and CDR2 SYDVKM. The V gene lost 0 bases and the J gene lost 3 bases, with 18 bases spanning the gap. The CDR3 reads CASSLWSLRGRLYEQYF. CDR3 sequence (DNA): TGTGCCAGCAGTTTATGGAGTTTGAGGGGACGACTCTACGAGCAGTACTTC.

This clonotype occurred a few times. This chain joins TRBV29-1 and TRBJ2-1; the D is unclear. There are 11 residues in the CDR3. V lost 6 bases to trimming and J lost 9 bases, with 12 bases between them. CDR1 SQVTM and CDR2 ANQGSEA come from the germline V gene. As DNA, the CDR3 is TGCAGCGTCCGCACAAATATTGAGCAGTTCTTC. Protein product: CSVRTNIEQFF.

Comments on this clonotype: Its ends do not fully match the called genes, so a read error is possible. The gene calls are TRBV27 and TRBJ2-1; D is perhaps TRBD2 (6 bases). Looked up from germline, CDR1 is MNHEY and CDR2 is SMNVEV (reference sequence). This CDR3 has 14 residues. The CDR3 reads CASSGGSSYKEQFF. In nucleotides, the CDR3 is TGTGCCAGCAGTGGGGGGAGCTCCTACAAAGAGCAGTTCTTC.

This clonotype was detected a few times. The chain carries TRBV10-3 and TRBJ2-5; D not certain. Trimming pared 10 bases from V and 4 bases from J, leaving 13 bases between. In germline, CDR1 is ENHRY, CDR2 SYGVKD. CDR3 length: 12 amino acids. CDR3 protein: CATYDAGETQYF. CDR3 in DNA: TGTGCCACCTACGATGCAGGAGAGACCCAGTACTTC.

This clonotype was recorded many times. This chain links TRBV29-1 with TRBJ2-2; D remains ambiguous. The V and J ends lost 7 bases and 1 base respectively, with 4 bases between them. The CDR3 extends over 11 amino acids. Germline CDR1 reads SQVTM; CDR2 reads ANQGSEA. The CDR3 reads CSGRNTGELFF. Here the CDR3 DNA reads TGCAGCGGACGGAACACCGGGGAGCTGTTTTTT.

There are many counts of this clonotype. The CDR3 spells CASSYLEGYTF. In nucleotides, the CDR3 is TGTGCCAGCAGTTACCTGGAGGGCTACACCTTC. V is TRBV6-2 or TRBV6-3 and J is TRBJ1-2; D is undetermined. Trimming took off 2 bases at V and 8 bases at J, with 6 bases between the two ends. Germline loops: CDR1 MNHEY, CDR2 SVGEGT. The CDR3 runs 11 residues.

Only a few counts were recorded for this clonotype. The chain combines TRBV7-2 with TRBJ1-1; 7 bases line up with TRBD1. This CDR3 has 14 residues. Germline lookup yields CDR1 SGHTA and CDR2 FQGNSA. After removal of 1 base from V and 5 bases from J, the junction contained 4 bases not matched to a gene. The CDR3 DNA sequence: TGTGCCAGCAGCTTAGAGACAGGGCCTACTGAAGCTTTCTTT. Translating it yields CASSLETGPTEAFF.

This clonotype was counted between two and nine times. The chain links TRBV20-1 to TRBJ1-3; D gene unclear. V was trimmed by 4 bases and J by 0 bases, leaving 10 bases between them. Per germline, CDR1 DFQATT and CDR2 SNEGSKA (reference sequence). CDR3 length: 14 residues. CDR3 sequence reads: CSAIAAISGNTIYF. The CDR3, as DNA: TGCAGTGCTATCGCTGCAATCTCTGGAAACACCATATATTTT.

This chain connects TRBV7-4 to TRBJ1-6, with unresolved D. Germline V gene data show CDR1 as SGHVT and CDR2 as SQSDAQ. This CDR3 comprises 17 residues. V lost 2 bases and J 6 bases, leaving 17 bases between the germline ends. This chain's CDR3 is CASSLRISVTLNSPLHF. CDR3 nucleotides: TGTGCCAGCAGCTTACGGATCTCGGTCACCCTTAATTCACCCCTCCACTTT.

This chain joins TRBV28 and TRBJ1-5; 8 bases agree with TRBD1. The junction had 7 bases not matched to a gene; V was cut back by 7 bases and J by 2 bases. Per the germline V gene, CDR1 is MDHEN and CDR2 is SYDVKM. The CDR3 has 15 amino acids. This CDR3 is CASTSGQGGNQPQHF. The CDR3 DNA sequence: TGTGCCAGCACGTCCGGACAGGGCGGCAATCAGCCCCAGCATTTT.

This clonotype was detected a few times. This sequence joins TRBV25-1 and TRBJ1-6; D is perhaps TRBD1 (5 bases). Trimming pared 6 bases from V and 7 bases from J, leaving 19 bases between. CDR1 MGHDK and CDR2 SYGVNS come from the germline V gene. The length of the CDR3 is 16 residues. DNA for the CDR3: TGTGCCAGCAGATTACCCGGGGCAGGGAAAAATTCACCCCTCCACTTT. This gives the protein CASRLPGAGKNSPLHF.

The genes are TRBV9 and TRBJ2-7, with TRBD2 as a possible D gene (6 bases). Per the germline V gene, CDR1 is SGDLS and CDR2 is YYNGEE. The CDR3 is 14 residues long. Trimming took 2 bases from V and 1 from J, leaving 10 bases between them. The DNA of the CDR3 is TGTGCCAGCAGCGTTGGGGGGAGGTCCTACGAGCAGTACTTC. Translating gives CASSVGGRSYEQYF.

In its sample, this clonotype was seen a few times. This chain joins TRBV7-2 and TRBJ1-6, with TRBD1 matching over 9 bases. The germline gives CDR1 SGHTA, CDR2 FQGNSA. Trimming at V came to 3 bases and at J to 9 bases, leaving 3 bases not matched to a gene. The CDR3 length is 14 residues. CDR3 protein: CASSLTGGTSPLHF. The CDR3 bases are TGTGCCAGCAGCTTGACAGGGGGTACTTCACCCCTCCACTTT.

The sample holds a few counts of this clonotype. CDR3 sequence: CASSELIRSYEQYF. Here the CDR3 DNA reads TGTGCCAGCAGTGAATTGATTCGCTCCTACGAGCAGTACTTC. This sequence joins TRBV6-1 and TRBJ2-7; D gene ambiguous. V lost 2 bases and J lost 0, with 8 bases in between. This CDR3 contains 14 residues. CDR1 MNHNS and CDR2 SASEGT come from the germline V gene.

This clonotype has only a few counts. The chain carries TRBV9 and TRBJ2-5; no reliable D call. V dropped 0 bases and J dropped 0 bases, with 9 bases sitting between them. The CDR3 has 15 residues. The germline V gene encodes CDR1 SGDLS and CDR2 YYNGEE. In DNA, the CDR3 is TGTGCCAGCAGCGTAGCTTCAGGCTACCAAGAGACCCAGTACTTC. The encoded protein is CASSVASGYQETQYF.

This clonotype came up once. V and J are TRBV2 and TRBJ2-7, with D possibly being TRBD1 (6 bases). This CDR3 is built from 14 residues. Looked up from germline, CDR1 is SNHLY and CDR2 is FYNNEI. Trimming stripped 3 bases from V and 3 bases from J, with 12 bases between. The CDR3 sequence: CASSDSRGRYEQYF. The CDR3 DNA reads TGTGCCAGCAGTGATAGCAGGGGACGCTACGAGCAGTACTTC.

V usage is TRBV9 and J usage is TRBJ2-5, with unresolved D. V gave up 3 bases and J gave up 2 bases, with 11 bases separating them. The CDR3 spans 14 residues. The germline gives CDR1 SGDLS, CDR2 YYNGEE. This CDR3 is CASSGPSPQETQYF. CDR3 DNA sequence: TGTGCCAGCAGCGGCCCGTCACCGCAAGAGACCCAGTACTTC.

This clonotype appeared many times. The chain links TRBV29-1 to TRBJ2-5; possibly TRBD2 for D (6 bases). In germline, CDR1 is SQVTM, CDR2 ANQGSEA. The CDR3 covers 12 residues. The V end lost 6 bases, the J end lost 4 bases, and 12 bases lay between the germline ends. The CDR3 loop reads CSVVAAGETQYF. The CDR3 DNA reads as TGCAGCGTGGTAGCGGCGGGAGAGACCCAGTACTTC.

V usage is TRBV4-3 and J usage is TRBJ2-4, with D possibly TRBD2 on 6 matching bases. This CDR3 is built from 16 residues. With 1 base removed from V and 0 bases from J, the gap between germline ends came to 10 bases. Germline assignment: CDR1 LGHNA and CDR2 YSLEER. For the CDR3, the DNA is TGCGCCAGCAGCCAAGCCCCGGGAGTAGCCAAAAACATTCAGTACTTC. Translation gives CASSQAPGVAKNIQYF.

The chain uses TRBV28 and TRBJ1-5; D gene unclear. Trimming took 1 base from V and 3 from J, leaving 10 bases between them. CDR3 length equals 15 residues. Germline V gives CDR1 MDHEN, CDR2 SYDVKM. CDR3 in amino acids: CASSLLIGVNQPQHF. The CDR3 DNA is TGTGCCAGCAGTTTATTGATAGGTGTCAATCAGCCCCAGCATTTT.